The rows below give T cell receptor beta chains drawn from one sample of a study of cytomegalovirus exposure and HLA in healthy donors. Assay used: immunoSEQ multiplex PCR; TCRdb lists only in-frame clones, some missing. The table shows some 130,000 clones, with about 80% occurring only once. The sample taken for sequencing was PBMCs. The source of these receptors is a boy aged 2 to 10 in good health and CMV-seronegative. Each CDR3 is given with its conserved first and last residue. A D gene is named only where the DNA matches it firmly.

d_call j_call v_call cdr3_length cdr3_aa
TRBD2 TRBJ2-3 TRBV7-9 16 CASSPGTSGRTDTQYF
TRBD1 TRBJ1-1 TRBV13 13 CAGIGQGVTEAFF
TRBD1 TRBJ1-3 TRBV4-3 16 CASSPAGTGTGNTIYF
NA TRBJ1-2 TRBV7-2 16 CASSSQGGEPWYGYTF
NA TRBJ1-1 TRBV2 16 CASRNPGRPGDTEAFF
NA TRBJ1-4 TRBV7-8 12 CASSPVNEKLFF
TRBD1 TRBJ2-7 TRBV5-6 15 CASSSRDRGVYEQYF
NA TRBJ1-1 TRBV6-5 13 CASSYEVHREAFF
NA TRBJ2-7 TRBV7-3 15 CASSLSGQPYVEQYF
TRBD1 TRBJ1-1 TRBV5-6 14 CASSPGQGYTEAFF
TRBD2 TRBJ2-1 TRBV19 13 CAIGTSGYNEQFF
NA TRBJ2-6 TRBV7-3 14 CASSPRSGANVLTF
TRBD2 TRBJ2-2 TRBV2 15 CASKVAGEVTGELFF
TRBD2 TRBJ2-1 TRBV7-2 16 CASSAAGLAGVNEQFF
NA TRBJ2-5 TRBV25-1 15 CASSESGQSRGTQYF
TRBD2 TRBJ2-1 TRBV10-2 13 CASKGLAGGEEFF
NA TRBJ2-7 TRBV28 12 CASSFGFHEQYF
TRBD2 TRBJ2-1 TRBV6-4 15 CASSELAENYNEQFF
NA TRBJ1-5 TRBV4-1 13 CASSQGGNQPQHF
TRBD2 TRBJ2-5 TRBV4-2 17 CASSQTTENGGVETQYF
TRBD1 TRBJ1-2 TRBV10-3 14 CAISPGTGGWGYTF
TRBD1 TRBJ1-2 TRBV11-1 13 CASSTGQGHGYTF
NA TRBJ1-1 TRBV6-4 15 CASRGTAFTNTEAFF
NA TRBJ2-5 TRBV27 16 CASSFLRVYHQETQYF